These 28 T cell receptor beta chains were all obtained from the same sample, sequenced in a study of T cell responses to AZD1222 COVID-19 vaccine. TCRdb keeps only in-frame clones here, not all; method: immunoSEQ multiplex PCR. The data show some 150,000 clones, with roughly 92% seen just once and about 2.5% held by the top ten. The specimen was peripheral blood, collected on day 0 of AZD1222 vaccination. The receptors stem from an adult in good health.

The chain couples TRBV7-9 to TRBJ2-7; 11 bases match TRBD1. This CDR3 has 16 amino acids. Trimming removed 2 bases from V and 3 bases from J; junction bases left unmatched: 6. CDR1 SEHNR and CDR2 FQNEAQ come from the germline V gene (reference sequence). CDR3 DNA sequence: TGTGCCAGCAGCTTAAGCCTGGACAGGGGGCTCTACGAGCAGTACTTC. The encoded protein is CASSLSLDRGLYEQYF.

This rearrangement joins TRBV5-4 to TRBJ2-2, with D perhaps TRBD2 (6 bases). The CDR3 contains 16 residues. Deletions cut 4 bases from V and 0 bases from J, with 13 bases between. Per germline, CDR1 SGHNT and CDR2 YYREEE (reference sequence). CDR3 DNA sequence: TGTGCCAGCAGCAGCTCCGGGACTTCGAACACCGGGGAGCTGTTTTTT. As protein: CASSSSGTSNTGELFF.

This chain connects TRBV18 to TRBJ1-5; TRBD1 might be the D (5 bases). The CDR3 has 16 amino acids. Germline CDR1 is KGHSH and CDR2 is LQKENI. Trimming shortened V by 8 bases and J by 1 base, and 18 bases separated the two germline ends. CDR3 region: CASMASGIGSNQPQHF. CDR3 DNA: TGTGCCAGCATGGCCTCAGGGATAGGGAGCAATCAGCCCCAGCATTTT.

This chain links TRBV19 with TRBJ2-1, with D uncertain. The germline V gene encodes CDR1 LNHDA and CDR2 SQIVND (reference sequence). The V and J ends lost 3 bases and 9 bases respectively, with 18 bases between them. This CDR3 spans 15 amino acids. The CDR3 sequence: CASSIGSSGLGEQFF. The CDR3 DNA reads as TGTGCCAGTAGTATCGGAAGTTCGGGTTTAGGTGAGCAGTTCTTC.

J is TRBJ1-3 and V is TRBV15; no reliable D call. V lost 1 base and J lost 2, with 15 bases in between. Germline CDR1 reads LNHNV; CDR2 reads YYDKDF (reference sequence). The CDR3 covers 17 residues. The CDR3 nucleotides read TGTGCCACCAGCAGAGGGTCCGGACTCAGCCCTGGAAACACCATATATTTT. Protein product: CATSRGSGLSPGNTIYF. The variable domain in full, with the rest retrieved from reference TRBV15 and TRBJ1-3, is DAMVIQNPRYQVTQFGKPVTLSCSQTLNHNVMYWYQQKSSQAPKLLFHYYDKDFNNEADTPDNFQSRRPNTSFCFLDIRSPGLGDTAMYLCATSRGSGLSPGNTIYFGEGSWLTVV.

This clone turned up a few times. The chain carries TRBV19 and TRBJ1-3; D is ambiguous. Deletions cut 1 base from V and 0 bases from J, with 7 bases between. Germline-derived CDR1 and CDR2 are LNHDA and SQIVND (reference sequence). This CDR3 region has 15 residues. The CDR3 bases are TGTGCCAGTAGTATAGGCCCTGCCTCTGGAAACACCATATATTTT. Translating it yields CASSIGPASGNTIYF. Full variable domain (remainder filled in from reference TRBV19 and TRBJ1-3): DGGITQSPKYLFRKEGQNVTLSCEQNLNHDAMYWYRQDPGQGLRLIYYSQIVNDFQKGDIAEGYSVSREKKESFPLTVTSAQKNPTAFYLCASSIGPASGNTIYFGEGSWLTVV.

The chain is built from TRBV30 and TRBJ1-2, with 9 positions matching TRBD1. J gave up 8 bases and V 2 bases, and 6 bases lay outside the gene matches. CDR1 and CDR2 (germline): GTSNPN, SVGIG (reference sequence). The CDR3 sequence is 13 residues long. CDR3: CAWSQQGARGYTF. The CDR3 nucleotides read TGTGCCTGGAGTCAACAGGGGGCGAGAGGCTACACCTTC. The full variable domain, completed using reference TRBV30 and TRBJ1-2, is SQTIHQWPATLVQPVGSPLSLECTVEGTSNPNLYWYRQAAGRGLQLLFYSVGIGQISSEVPQNLSASRPQDRQFILSSKKLLLSDSGFYLCAWSQQGARGYTFGSGTRLTVV.

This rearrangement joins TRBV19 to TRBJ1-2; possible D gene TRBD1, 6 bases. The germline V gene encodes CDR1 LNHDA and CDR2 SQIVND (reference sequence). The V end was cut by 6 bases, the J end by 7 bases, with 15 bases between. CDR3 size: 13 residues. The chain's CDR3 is CASSDTGSSGYTF. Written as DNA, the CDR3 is TGTGCCAGTAGCGACACAGGGAGTTCTGGCTACACCTTC.

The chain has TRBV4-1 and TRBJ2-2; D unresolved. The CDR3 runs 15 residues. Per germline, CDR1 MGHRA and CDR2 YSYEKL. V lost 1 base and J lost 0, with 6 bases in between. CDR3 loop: CASSQVYANTGELFF. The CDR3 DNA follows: TGCGCCAGCAGCCAAGTGTATGCGAACACCGGGGAGCTGTTTTTT.

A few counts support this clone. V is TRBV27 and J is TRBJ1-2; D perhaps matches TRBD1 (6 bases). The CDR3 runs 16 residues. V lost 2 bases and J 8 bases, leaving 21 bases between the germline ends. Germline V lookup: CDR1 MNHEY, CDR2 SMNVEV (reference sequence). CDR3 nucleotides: TGTGCCAGCAGTTTAAGGGGGACCGACCAAAGGAACGGCTACACCTTC. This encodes CASSLRGTDQRNGYTF.

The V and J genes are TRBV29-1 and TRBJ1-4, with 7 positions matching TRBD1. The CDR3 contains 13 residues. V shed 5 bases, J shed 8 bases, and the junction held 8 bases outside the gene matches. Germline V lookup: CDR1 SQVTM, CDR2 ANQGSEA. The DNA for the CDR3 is TGCAGCGTTACCGGGACAGTAAACGAAAAACTGTTTTTT. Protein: CSVTGTVNEKLFF.

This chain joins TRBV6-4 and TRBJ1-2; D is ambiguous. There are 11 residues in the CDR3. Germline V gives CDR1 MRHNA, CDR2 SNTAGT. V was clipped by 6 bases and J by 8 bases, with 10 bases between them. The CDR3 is CASRGELGYTF. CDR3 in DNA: TGTGCCAGCAGGGGAGAGTTGGGCTACACCTTC.

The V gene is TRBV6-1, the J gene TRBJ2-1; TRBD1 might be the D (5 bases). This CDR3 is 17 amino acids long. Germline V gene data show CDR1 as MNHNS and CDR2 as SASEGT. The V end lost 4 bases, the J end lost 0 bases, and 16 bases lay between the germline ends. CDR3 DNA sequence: TGTGCCAGCAGTGGCGGACAAGGTCCAAGCTCCTACAATGAGCAGTTCTTC. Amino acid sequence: CASSGGQGPSSYNEQFF.

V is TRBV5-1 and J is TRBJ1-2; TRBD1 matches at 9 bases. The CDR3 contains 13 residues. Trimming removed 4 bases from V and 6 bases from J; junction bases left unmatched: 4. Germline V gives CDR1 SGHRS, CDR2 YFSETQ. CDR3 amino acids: CASSPRTGDGYTF. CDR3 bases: TGCGCCAGCAGCCCCCGGACAGGGGATGGCTACACCTTC. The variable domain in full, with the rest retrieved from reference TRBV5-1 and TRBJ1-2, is KAGVTQTPRYLIKTRGQQVTLSCSPISGHRSVSWYQQTPGQGLQFLFEYFSETQRNKGNFPGRFSGRQFSNSRSEMNVSTLELGDSALYLCASSPRTGDGYTFGSGTRLTVV.

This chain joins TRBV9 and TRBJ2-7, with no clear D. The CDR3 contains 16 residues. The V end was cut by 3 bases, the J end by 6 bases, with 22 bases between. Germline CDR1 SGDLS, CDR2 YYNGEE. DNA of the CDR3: TGTGCCAGCAGCGCCGCAACCCAGGTGACCTACGTCGAGCAGTACTTC. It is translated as CASSAATQVTYVEQYF.

The CDR3 region has the DNA TGTGCCAGTAGGGACAGGAGGAACACCGGGGAGCTGTTTTTT. As protein: CASRDRRNTGELFF. The chain couples TRBV19 to TRBJ2-2; 7 positions agree with TRBD1. The CDR3 consists of 14 residues. The V gene's germline CDR1 is LNHDA and CDR2 SQIVND (reference sequence). With 6 bases clipped from V and 1 base from J, the junction kept 2 bases outside the gene matches.

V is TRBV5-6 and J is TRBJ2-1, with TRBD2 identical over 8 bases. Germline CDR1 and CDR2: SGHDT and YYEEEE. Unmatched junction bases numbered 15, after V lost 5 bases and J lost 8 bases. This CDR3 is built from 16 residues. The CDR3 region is CASSGTWTAGGYEQFF. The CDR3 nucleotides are TGTGCCAGCAGTGGGACTTGGACCGCGGGGGGTTATGAGCAGTTCTTC.

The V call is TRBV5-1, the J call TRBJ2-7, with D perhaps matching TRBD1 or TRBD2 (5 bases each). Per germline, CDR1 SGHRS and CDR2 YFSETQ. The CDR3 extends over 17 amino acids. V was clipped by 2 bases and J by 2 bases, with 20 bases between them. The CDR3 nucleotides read TGCGCCAGCAGCTTAGAAGCGGTAGGACACATCACCTACGAGCAGTACTTC. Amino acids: CASSLEAVGHITYEQYF.

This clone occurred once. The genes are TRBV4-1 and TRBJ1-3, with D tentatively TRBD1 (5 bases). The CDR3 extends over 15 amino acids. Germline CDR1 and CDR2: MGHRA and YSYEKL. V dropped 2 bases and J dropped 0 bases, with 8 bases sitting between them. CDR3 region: CASSQNRNSGNTIYF. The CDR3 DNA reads TGCGCCAGCAGCCAAAACAGGAACTCTGGAAACACCATATATTTT.

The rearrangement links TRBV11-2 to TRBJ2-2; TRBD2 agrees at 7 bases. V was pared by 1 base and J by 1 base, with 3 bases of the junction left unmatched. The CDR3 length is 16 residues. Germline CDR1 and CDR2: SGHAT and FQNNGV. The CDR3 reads CASSLASGVNTGELFF. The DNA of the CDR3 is TGTGCCAGCAGCTTAGCTAGCGGAGTGAACACCGGGGAGCTGTTTTTT. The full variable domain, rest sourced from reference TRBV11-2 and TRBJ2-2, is EAGVAQSPRYKIIEKRQSVAFWCNPISGHATLYWYQQILGQGPKLLIQFQNNGVVDDSQLPKDRFSAERLKGVDSTLKIQPAKLEDSAVYLCASSLASGVNTGELFFGEGSRLTVL.

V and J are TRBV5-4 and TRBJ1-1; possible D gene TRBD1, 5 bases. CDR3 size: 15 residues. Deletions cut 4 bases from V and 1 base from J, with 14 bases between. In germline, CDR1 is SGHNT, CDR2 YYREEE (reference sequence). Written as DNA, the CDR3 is TGTGCCAGCAGCGCCTTGGGGGGGACGAACACTGAAGCTTTCTTT. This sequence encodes CASSALGGTNTEAFF.

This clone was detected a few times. The CDR3 here is CAWSTGTVYNSPLHF. The CDR3 DNA reads as TGTGCCTGGAGTACGGGGACAGTCTATAATTCACCCCTCCACTTT. The rearrangement joins TRBV30 to TRBJ1-6; 7 bases are shared with TRBD1. The germline CDR1 and CDR2 sequences are GTSNPN and SVGIG (reference sequence). The V gene end was trimmed by 2 bases and the J gene end by 3 bases; junction bases not matched to a gene: 4. The CDR3 has 15 amino acids.

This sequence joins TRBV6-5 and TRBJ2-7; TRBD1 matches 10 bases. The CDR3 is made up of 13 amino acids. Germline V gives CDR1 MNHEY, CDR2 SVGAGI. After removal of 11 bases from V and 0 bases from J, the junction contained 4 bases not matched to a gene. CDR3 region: CAVGQGDSYEQYF. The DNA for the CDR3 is TGTGCCGTAGGACAGGGGGACTCCTACGAGCAGTACTTC.

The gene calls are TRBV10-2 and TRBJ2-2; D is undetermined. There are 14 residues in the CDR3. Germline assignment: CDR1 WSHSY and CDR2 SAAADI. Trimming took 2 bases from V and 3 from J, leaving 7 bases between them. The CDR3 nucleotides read TGCGCCAGCAGTGAGCCTCTATACACCGGGGAGCTGTTTTTT. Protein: CASSEPLYTGELFF.

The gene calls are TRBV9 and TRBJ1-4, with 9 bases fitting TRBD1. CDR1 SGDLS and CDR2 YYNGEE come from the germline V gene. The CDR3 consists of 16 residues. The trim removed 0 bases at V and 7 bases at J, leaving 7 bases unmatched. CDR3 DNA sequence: TGTGCCAGCAGCGTAGGTGAGGGACAGGGACGTGAAAAACTGTTTTTT. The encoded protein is CASSVGEGQGREKLFF.

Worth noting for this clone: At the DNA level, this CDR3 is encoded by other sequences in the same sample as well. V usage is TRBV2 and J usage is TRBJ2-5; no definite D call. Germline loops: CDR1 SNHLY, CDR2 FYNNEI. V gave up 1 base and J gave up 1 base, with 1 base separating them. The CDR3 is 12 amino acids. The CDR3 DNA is TGTGCCAGCAGTGAAGGCCAAGAGACCCAGTACTTC. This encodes CASSEGQETQYF. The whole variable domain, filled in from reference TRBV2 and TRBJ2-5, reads EPEVTQTPSHQVTQMGQEVILRCVPISNHLYFYWYRQILGQKVEFLVSFYNNEISEKSEIFDDQFSVERPDGSNFTLKIRSTKLEDSAMYFCASSEGQETQYFGPGTRLLVL.

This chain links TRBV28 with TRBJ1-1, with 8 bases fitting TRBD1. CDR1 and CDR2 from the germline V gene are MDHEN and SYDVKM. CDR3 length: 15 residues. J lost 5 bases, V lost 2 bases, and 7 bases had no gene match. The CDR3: CASSLRGRGPTEAFF. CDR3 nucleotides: TGTGCCAGCAGTTTACGGGGCAGGGGGCCTACTGAAGCTTTCTTT.

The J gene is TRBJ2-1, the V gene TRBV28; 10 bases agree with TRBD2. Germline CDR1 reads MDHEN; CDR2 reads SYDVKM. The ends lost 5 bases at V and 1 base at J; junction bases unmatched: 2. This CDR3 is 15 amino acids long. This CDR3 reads CASSLAGASYNEQFF. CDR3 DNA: TGTGCCAGCAGTCTAGCGGGGGCTTCCTACAATGAGCAGTTCTTC.